A selection of T cell receptor beta chains follows, all from one sample in a study of cytomegalovirus exposure and HLA in healthy donors. Libraries were prepared by immunoSEQ multiplex PCR; TCRdb keeps only in-frame clonotypes and omits some of them. This table holds about 90,000 clones, over 60% found once. Material for sequencing was PBMCs. These receptors all come from a woman aged 35 to 49 in good health and CMV-seropositive. Each CDR3 is given with its conserved first and last residue. The order of the fields is CDR3 DNA, CDR3 protein, clone size, J gene, V gene, D gene. D genes are given only for firm matches. Clone size is stated in some rows and not others, as once, few, many or a class when expanded.

CDR3nt: TGCGCCAGCAGCCAAGATACCGTAAGACTAGCGGGGAGACGCACAGATACGCAGTATTTT; CDR3aa: CASSQDTVRLAGRRTDTQYF; abundance: .; j_gene: TRBJ2-3; v_gene: TRBV4-3; d_gene: TRBD2
CDR3nt: TGTGCCAGCAGCCGGCCCGGGAATGGTGAGCAGTTCTTC; CDR3aa: CASSRPGNGEQFF; abundance: .; j_gene: TRBJ2-1; v_gene: TRBV4-2; d_gene: .
CDR3nt: TGTGCCAGCAGCTTGGGCCTCCAAGACACCAATGAGCAGTTCTTC; CDR3aa: CASSLGLQDTNEQFF; abundance: .; j_gene: TRBJ2-1; v_gene: TRBV5-6; d_gene: .
CDR3nt: TGTGCCAGCAGCATCCGGCAGGGGGATGGCGGAAAACTGTTTTTT; CDR3aa: CASSIRQGDGGKLFF; abundance: .; j_gene: TRBJ1-4; v_gene: TRBV5-6; d_gene: TRBD1
CDR3nt: TGTGCCAGCAGCCCCAGGACAGGAACGGATTTTCCCCCCTACGAGCAGTACTTC; CDR3aa: CASSPRTGTDFPPYEQYF; abundance: .; j_gene: TRBJ2-7; v_gene: TRBV5-4; d_gene: TRBD1
CDR3nt: TGTGCCAGCAGCTTATCCGTTGGCGGGAGTAGGCCAGATACGCAGTATTTT; CDR3aa: CASSLSVGGSRPDTQYF; abundance: few; j_gene: TRBJ2-3; v_gene: TRBV7-9; d_gene: TRBD2
CDR3nt: TGTGCCAGCAGTTTCTCGGCGGCGGGAGGGGGCACAGATACGCAGTATTTT; CDR3aa: CASSFSAAGGGTDTQYF; abundance: .; j_gene: TRBJ2-3; v_gene: TRBV27; d_gene: TRBD2
CDR3nt: TGTGCCAGCAGCCAAGATTCAGGGGGAAGCGAAGCTTTCTTT; CDR3aa: CASSQDSGGSEAFF; abundance: .; j_gene: TRBJ1-1; v_gene: TRBV4-2; d_gene: TRBD1
CDR3nt: TGTGCCAGCAGTTACGGGACAGGGCTTAAACCTGAAGCTTTCTTT; CDR3aa: CASSYGTGLKPEAFF; abundance: .; j_gene: TRBJ1-1; v_gene: TRBV6-5; d_gene: TRBD1
CDR3nt: TGTGCCAGCAGGCTGCAGGGGAACACTGAAGCTTTCTTT; CDR3aa: CASRLQGNTEAFF; abundance: .; j_gene: TRBJ1-1; v_gene: TRBV16; d_gene: .
CDR3nt: TGTGCCAGCAGACCCGAGGTATACAATGAAAAACTGTTTTTT; CDR3aa: CASRPEVYNEKLFF; abundance: .; j_gene: TRBJ1-4; v_gene: TRBV7-8; d_gene: .
CDR3nt: TGTGCTAGCAGCCCAGGACTAGCGGGAGATACGCAGTATTTT; CDR3aa: CASSPGLAGDTQYF; abundance: .; j_gene: TRBJ2-3; v_gene: TRBV7-7; d_gene: TRBD2
CDR3nt: TGTGCCAGCAGCCCCCGGTGGGGCGCTGAGCAGTTCTTC; CDR3aa: CASSPRWGAEQFF; abundance: .; j_gene: TRBJ2-1; v_gene: TRBV7-2; d_gene: .
CDR3nt: TGTGCCAGCAGCTTAGGCGGAAGGGGCTCCTACAATGAGCAGTTCTTC; CDR3aa: CASSLGGRGSYNEQFF; abundance: .; j_gene: TRBJ2-1; v_gene: TRBV7-6; d_gene: .
CDR3nt: TGCGCCAGCAGCTTGGCCGGACAGTATAATTCACCCCTCCACTTT; CDR3aa: CASSLAGQYNSPLHF; abundance: .; j_gene: TRBJ1-6; v_gene: TRBV5-1; d_gene: .
CDR3nt: TGTGCCAGCAGCCCAAAACAGGGGACTGGAAACACCATATATTTT; CDR3aa: CASSPKQGTGNTIYF; abundance: once; j_gene: TRBJ1-3; v_gene: TRBV4-2; d_gene: TRBD1
CDR3nt: TGTGCCAGTAGCCTAAGGACAGGGCGGTGGTTCTTC; CDR3aa: CASSLRTGRWFF; abundance: few; j_gene: TRBJ2-1; v_gene: TRBV11-3; d_gene: TRBD1
CDR3nt: TGTGCCAGCAGTTTACTCGGGAGCCGGGGGTTGAACATTCAGTACTTC; CDR3aa: CASSLLGSRGLNIQYF; abundance: .; j_gene: TRBJ2-4; v_gene: TRBV28; d_gene: .
CDR3nt: TGTGCCAGTAGTAATGGACAGCCTCACTCCTACGAGCAGTACTTC; CDR3aa: CASSNGQPHSYEQYF; abundance: .; j_gene: TRBJ2-7; v_gene: TRBV19; d_gene: .
CDR3nt: TGTGCCAGCAGTGATCTGAAGCATGAGCAGTTCTTC; CDR3aa: CASSDLKHEQFF; abundance: .; j_gene: TRBJ2-1; v_gene: TRBV6-4; d_gene: .
CDR3nt: TGTGCCAGCAGCTTACAGGGTGAAAAACTGTTTTTT; CDR3aa: CASSLQGEKLFF; abundance: .; j_gene: TRBJ1-4; v_gene: TRBV7-9; d_gene: .
CDR3nt: TGTGCCAGCAGGGACAGGGGGGGTGCTGTAGCTTTCTTT; CDR3aa: CASRDRGGAVAFF; abundance: .; j_gene: TRBJ1-1; v_gene: TRBV6-1; d_gene: TRBD1
CDR3nt: TGTGCCAGCACCCTCTCCGGGGGGCAGGGAAACACCATATATTTT; CDR3aa: CASTLSGGQGNTIYF; abundance: .; j_gene: TRBJ1-3; v_gene: TRBV7-8; d_gene: .
CDR3nt: TGTGCCATCAGTTTTACCAAAGCGTCAGGAAACACCATATATTTT; CDR3aa: CAISFTKASGNTIYF; abundance: .; j_gene: TRBJ1-3; v_gene: TRBV10-3; d_gene: .
CDR3nt: TGTGCCATCGCACAGTCACCCAAAAACATTCAGTACTTC; CDR3aa: CAIAQSPKNIQYF; abundance: few; j_gene: TRBJ2-4; v_gene: TRBV28; d_gene: .
CDR3nt: TGTGCCAGCAGCTCGGACAGGATGACTTTCTTT; CDR3aa: CASSSDRMTFF; abundance: .; j_gene: TRBJ1-1; v_gene: TRBV7-8; d_gene: TRBD1
CDR3nt: TGTGCCAGCAGCTTCTTAAGCTTAGCGGGACAGGGGGCTTGGGGGGAGCTGTTTTTT; CDR3aa: CASSFLSLAGQGAWGELFF; abundance: .; j_gene: TRBJ2-2; v_gene: TRBV7-2; d_gene: TRBD1
CDR3nt: TGTGCCAGCAGCCCAGACCCCGGGACTCCGGGTGGGTACAATGAGCAGTTCTTC; CDR3aa: CASSPDPGTPGGYNEQFF; abundance: .; j_gene: TRBJ2-1; v_gene: TRBV7-3; d_gene: .
CDR3nt: TGTGCCAGCAGTCCCGGACAAGGCGAGCAGTACTTC; CDR3aa: CASSPGQGEQYF; abundance: .; j_gene: TRBJ2-7; v_gene: TRBV6-4; d_gene: .
CDR3nt: TGTGCCAGCAGTGCCCTAGCGGGAAGCTACAATGAGCAGTTCTTC; CDR3aa: CASSALAGSYNEQFF; abundance: .; j_gene: TRBJ2-1; v_gene: TRBV6-1; d_gene: TRBD2
CDR3nt: TGTGCCAGCATCTCGGGACAGGGATTCACCGGGGAGCTGTTTTTT; CDR3aa: CASISGQGFTGELFF; abundance: .; j_gene: TRBJ2-2; v_gene: TRBV28; d_gene: TRBD1
CDR3nt: TGTGCCAGCAGCCGCCGACAGGACCACTATGGCTACACCTTC; CDR3aa: CASSRRQDHYGYTF; abundance: many; j_gene: TRBJ1-2; v_gene: TRBV5-8; d_gene: .
CDR3nt: TGTGCCAGCAGCCTATCCGCCACGGTCGGGGAGCTGTTTTTT; CDR3aa: CASSLSATVGELFF; abundance: few; j_gene: TRBJ2-2; v_gene: TRBV7-9; d_gene: .
CDR3nt: TGCGCCAGCAGTGACGGACAGGTGGCGGGCACGCAGTATTTT; CDR3aa: CASSDGQVAGTQYF; abundance: few; j_gene: TRBJ2-3; v_gene: TRBV4-3; d_gene: TRBD1
CDR3nt: TGTGCCAGCAGCTTCGACAGGGTGGGAGATACGCAGTATTTT; CDR3aa: CASSFDRVGDTQYF; abundance: .; j_gene: TRBJ2-3; v_gene: TRBV11-2; d_gene: TRBD1
CDR3nt: TGTGCCAGTAGTGTCCGACAGGGGAACCAAGAGACCCAGTACTTC; CDR3aa: CASSVRQGNQETQYF; abundance: .; j_gene: TRBJ2-5; v_gene: TRBV19; d_gene: TRBD1
CDR3nt: TGTGCCAGCAGCCGGAAACCGGGACTAGGACTCGAGCAGTACTTC; CDR3aa: CASSRKPGLGLEQYF; abundance: once; j_gene: TRBJ2-7; v_gene: TRBV27; d_gene: TRBD2
CDR3nt: TGTGCCAGCAGCGTAGACCCTAGTCCCACAGATACGCAGTATTTT; CDR3aa: CASSVDPSPTDTQYF; abundance: .; j_gene: TRBJ2-3; v_gene: TRBV9; d_gene: .
CDR3nt: TGTGCCAGCACCGCTACGGGGGACAGTGAGAGCTCCTACGAGCAGTACTTC; CDR3aa: CASTATGDSESSYEQYF; abundance: .; j_gene: TRBJ2-7; v_gene: TRBV28; d_gene: .
CDR3nt: TGCGCCAGCAGCTGGCCGGGACAGGACCGAAACTACACCTTC; CDR3aa: CASSWPGQDRNYTF; abundance: .; j_gene: TRBJ1-2; v_gene: TRBV5-1; d_gene: TRBD1
CDR3nt: TGTGCCACCCTTCTGGCGGCTAGCGGTTCCTACGAGCAGTACTTC; CDR3aa: CATLLAASGSYEQYF; abundance: .; j_gene: TRBJ2-7; v_gene: TRBV28; d_gene: TRBD2
CDR3nt: TGTGCCAGCGGGCACCCTTATGGCTACACCTTC; CDR3aa: CASGHPYGYTF; abundance: .; j_gene: TRBJ1-2; v_gene: TRBV27; d_gene: .
CDR3nt: TGTGCCAGCAGCCACGACATGGGTTCACCCCTCCACTTT; CDR3aa: CASSHDMGSPLHF; abundance: .; j_gene: TRBJ1-6; v_gene: TRBV16; d_gene: .
CDR3nt: TGTGCCAGCAGCGCCGGACAGGGGAGAAAACTGTTTTTT; CDR3aa: CASSAGQGRKLFF; abundance: .; j_gene: TRBJ1-4; v_gene: TRBV7-6; d_gene: TRBD1
CDR3nt: TGTGCCAGCAGCTTCGGCCTGAGCGGGAGCTCCTACAATGAGCAGTTCTTC; CDR3aa: CASSFGLSGSSYNEQFF; abundance: few; j_gene: TRBJ2-1; v_gene: TRBV5-4; d_gene: TRBD2
CDR3nt: TGTGCCAGCACCCCGGGACTAGCGAATAATGAGCAGTTCTTC; CDR3aa: CASTPGLANNEQFF; abundance: .; j_gene: TRBJ2-1; v_gene: TRBV7-2; d_gene: TRBD2
CDR3nt: TGTGCCAGCATCAAGGGCCTCGGGGGGTACGATGAGCAGTTCTTC; CDR3aa: CASIKGLGGYDEQFF; abundance: .; j_gene: TRBJ2-1; v_gene: TRBV2; d_gene: TRBD2